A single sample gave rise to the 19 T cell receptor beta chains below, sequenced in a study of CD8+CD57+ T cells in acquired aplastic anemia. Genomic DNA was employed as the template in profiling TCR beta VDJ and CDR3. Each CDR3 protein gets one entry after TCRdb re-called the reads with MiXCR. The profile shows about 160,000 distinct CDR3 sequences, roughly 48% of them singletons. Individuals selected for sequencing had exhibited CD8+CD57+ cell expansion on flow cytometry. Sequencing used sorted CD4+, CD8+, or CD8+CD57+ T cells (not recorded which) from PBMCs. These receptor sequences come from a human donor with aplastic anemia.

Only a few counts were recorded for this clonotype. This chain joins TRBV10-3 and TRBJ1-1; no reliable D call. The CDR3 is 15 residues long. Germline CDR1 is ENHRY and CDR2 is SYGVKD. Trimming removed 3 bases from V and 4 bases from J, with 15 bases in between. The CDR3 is CAISDYWVSGTEAFF. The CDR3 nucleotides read TGTGCCATCAGTGACTATTGGGTCTCGGGCACTGAAGCTTTCTTT.

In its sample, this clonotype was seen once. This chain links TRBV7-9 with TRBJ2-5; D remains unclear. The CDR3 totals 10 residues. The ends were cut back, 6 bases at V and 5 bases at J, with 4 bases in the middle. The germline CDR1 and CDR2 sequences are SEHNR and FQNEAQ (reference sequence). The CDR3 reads CASRDETQYF. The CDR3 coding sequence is TGTGCCAGCAGGGACGAGACCCAGTACTTC.

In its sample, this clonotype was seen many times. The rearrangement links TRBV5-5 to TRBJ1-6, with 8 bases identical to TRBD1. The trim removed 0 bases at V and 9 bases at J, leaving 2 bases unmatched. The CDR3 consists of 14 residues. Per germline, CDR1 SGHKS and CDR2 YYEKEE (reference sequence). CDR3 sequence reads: CASSLAGGGSPLHF. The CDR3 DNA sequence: TGTGCCAGCAGCTTGGCAGGGGGCGGTTCACCCCTCCACTTT.

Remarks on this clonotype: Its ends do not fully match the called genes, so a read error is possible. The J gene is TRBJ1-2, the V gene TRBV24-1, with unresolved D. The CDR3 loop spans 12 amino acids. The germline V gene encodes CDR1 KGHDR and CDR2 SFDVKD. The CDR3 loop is CATSDLIHGYTF. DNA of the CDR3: TGTGCCACCAGTGATTTGATTCATGGTTACACCTTC.

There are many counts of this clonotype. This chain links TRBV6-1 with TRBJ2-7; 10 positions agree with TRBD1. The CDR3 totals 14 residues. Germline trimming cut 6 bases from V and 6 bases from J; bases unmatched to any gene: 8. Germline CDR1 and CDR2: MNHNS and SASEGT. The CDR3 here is CASSSPGQGGEQYF. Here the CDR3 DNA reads TGTGCCAGCAGCTCCCCTGGACAGGGGGGCGAGCAGTACTTC.

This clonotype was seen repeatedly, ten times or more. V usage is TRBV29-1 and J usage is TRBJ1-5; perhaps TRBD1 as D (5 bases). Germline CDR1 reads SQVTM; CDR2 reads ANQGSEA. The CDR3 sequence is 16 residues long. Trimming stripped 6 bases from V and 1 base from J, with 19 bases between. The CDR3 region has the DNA TGCAGCGTCAAAAGGCAGGGTTGGGTAAGCAATCAGCCCCAGCATTTT. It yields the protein CSVKRQGWVSNQPQHF.

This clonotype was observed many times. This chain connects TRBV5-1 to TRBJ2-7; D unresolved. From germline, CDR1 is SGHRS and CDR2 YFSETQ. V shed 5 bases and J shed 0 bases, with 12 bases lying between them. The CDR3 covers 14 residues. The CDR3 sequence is CASRHRGASYEQYF. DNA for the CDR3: TGCGCCAGCAGGCACCGCGGAGCCTCCTACGAGCAGTACTTC.

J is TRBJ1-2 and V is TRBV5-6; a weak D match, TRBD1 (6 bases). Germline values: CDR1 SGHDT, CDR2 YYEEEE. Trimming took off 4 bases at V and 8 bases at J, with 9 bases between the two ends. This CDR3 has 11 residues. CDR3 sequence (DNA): TGTGCCAGCAGCGGGGGGGCAGGCTACACCTTC. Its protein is CASSGGAGYTF. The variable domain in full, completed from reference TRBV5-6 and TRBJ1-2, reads DAGVTQSPTHLIKTRGQQVTLRCSPKSGHDTVSWYQQALGQGPQFIFQYYEEEERQRGNFPDRFSGHQFPNYSSELNVNALLLGDSALYLCASSGGAGYTFGSGTRLTVV.

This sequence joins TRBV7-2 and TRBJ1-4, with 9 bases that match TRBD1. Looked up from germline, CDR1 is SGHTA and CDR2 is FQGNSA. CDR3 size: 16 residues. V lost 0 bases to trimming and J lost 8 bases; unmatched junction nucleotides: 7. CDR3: CASSLAQGTGREKLFF. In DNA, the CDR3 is TGTGCCAGCAGCTTAGCGCAGGGGACAGGGAGAGAAAAACTGTTTTTT.

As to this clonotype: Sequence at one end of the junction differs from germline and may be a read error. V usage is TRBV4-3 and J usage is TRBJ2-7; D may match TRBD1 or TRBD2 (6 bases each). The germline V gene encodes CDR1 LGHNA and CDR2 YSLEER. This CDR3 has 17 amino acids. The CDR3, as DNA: TGCACCAGCAGCCAAGACAAAGGGGGACTTTTCCTCTACGAGCAGTACTTC. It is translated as CTSSQDKGGLFLYEQYF.

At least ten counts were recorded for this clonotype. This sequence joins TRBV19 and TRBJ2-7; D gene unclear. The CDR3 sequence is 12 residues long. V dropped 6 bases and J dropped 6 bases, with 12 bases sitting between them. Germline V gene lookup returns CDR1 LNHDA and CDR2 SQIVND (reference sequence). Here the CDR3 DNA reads TGTGCCAGTAGAGGCCCGCCAGGCGAGCAGTACTTC. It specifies CASRGPPGEQYF.

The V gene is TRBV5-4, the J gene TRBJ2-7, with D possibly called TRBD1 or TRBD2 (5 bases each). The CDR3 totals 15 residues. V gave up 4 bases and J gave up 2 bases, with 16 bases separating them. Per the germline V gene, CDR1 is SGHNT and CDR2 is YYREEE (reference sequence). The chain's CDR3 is CASSPPGRGTYEQYF. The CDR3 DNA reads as TGTGCCAGCAGCCCGCCGGGACGCGGAACCTACGAGCAGTACTTC.

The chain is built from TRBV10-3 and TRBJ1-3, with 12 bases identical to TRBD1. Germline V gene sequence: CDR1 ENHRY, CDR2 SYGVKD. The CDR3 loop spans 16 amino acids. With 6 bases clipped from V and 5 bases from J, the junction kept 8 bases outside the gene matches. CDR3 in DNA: TGTGCCATCAGGGGGGACAGGGGGCGTTTTCGAAACACCATATATTTT. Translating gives CAIRGDRGRFRNTIYF.

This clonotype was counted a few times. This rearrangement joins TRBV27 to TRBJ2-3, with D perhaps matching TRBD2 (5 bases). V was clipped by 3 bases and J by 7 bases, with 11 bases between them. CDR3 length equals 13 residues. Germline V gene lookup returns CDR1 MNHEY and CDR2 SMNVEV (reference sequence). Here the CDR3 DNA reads TGTGCCAGCAGTTTTCTCTCCGGGAATACGCAGTATTTT. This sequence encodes CASSFLSGNTQYF.

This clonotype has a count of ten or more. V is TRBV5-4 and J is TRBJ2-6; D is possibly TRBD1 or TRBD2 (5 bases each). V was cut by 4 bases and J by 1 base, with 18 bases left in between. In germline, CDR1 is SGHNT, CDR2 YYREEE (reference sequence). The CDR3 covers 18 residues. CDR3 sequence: CASSTPGPTRSGANVLTF. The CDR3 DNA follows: TGTGCCAGCAGCACCCCGGGACCAACGCGATCTGGGGCCAACGTCCTGACTTTC.

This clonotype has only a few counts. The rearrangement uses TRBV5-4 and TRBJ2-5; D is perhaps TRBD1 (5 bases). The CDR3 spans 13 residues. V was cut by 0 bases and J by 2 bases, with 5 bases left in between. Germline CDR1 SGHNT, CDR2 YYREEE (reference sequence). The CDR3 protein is CASSLGQQETQYF. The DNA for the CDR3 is TGTGCCAGCAGCTTGGGACAGCAAGAGACCCAGTACTTC.

Here the CDR3 DNA reads TGTGCCACCAGTGTCAACCGGGACAGGGGGCGTAGCAATCAGCCCCAGCATTTT. It is translated as CATSVNRDRGRSNQPQHF. The rearrangement joins TRBV24-1 to TRBJ1-5; 12 nucleotides agree with TRBD1. The trim removed 5 bases at V and 0 bases at J, leaving 7 bases unmatched. The CDR3 is 18 residues long. Germline CDR1 KGHDR, CDR2 SFDVKD.

The CDR3 DNA follows: TGTGCCTGGAGTGTATCAGGGGCCACCTCCTACGAGCAGTACTTC. Translation gives CAWSVSGATSYEQYF. The chain has TRBV30 and TRBJ2-7; D might be TRBD1 (6 bases). The CDR3 spans 15 residues. Germline-derived CDR1 and CDR2 are GTSNPN and SVGIG (reference sequence). V was pared by 0 bases and J by 0 bases, with 12 bases between.

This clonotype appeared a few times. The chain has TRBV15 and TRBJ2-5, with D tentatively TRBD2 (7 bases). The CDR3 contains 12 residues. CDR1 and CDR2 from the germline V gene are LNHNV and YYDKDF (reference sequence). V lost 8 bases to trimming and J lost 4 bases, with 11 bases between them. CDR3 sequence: CATGQRGETQYF. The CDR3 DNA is TGTGCCACCGGACAGCGGGGAGAGACCCAGTACTTC.